The 15 T cell receptor beta chains below were found in one sample sequenced in a study of T cells in Graves' hyperthyroidism and ophthalmopathy. The CDR3 regions of TCR beta were amplified from RNA transcripts. First-round RT-PCR of the TCR CDR3 relied on the HTBI primer set. TCRdb passed the multiplex PCR reads through MiXCR, listing each CDR3 protein once. This table holds a few hundred thousand distinct CDR3 sequences, more than 15% found once. The sequenced sample was blood. These TCRs come from a woman aged 25 to 39 with Graves' ophthalmopathy.

This clonotype has a handful of counts. CDR3 loop: CAISESRGLLNTEAFF. In DNA, the CDR3 is TGTGCCATCAGTGAGTCGAGGGGGTTACTGAACACTGAAGCTTTCTTT. This chain uses TRBV10-3 with TRBJ1-1; TRBD1 might be the D (6 bases). The germline V and J ends were trimmed by 0 bases and 0 bases, with 11 bases remaining between them. CDR3 length: 16 residues. Germline assignment: CDR1 ENHRY and CDR2 SYGVKD.

The V call is TRBV19, the J call TRBJ1-2; D not certain. The germline CDR1 and CDR2 sequences are LNHDA and SQIVND (reference sequence). V was cut by 3 bases and J by 1 base, with 12 bases left in between. The CDR3 is 15 residues long. CDR3 loop: CASSMFRDNNYGYTF. CDR3 in DNA: TGTGCCAGTAGTATGTTCAGAGATAATAACTATGGCTACACCTTC.

V is TRBV6-2 or TRBV6-3 and J is TRBJ2-1, with a tentative D call TRBD1 (5 bases). CDR3 length equals 12 residues. The germline V gene has CDR1 MNHEY and CDR2 SVGEGT. Deletions cut 4 bases from V and 9 bases from J, with 10 bases between. The CDR3 nucleotides read TGTGCCAGCAGTTTACCCGACAGTGAGCAGTTCTTC. This sequence encodes CASSLPDSEQFF.

The genes are TRBV29-1 and TRBJ2-3; a weak D match, TRBD2 (5 bases). Germline lookup yields CDR1 SQVTM and CDR2 ANQGSEA. CDR3 length: 13 residues. The V end lost 4 bases, the J end lost 1 base, and 9 bases lay between the germline ends. CDR3 in amino acids: CSVGRSGTDTQYF. The CDR3 nucleotides are TGCAGCGTTGGGAGGAGCGGCACAGATACGCAGTATTTT.

This clonotype showed up many times. The J gene is TRBJ2-7, the V gene TRBV30; D might be TRBD1 or TRBD2, each matching 6 bases. The germline V gene has CDR1 GTSNPN and CDR2 SVGIG (reference sequence). This CDR3 is 15 amino acids long. Trimming shortened V by 2 bases and J by 0 bases, and 14 bases separated the two germline ends. The CDR3 spells CAWSPLGGSSYEQYF. The CDR3 bases are TGTGCCTGGAGTCCACTAGGGGGGAGCTCCTACGAGCAGTACTTC.

This clonotype showed up just a few times. One base away lies a much larger clone, so this may be a sequencing read error. The chain employs TRBV28 and TRBJ2-7; D may correspond to TRBD1 or TRBD2 (5 bases each). The CDR3 runs 14 residues. The germline V and J ends were trimmed by 7 bases and 2 bases, with 15 bases remaining between them. The germline V gene has CDR1 MDHEN and CDR2 SYDVKM. CDR3 nucleotides: TGTGCCAGCACCTTCGGGGCAGGAGCCTACGAGCAGTACTTC. Its translation: CASTFGAGAYEQYF.

There are many counts of this clonotype. CDR3 residues: CASSYQSNQPQHF. The CDR3 region has the DNA TGTGCCAGCAGTTATCAGAGCAATCAGCCCCAGCATTTT. The chain has TRBV7-2 and TRBJ1-5; no clear D. Trimming took off 6 bases at V and 1 base at J, with 7 bases between the two ends. Germline V gives CDR1 SGHTA, CDR2 FQGNSA. This CDR3 has 13 residues.

The sample holds a few counts of this clonotype. This chain joins TRBV7-3 and TRBJ2-1; tentatively, D is TRBD2 (6 bases). In germline, CDR1 is SGHTA, CDR2 FQGTGA. CDR3 size: 13 residues. V lost 5 bases and J lost 8, with 13 bases in between. CDR3 in amino acids: CASSQGGHDEQFF. The CDR3 bases are TGTGCCAGCAGCCAAGGAGGGCACGATGAGCAGTTCTTC.

This clonotype occurred many times. V is TRBV18 and J is TRBJ1-6, with D unclear. Trimming cost V 2 bases and J 8 bases, with 4 bases left between them. CDR1 and CDR2 (germline): KGHSH, LQKENI. CDR3 length: 12 residues. CDR3 loop: CASSPEDSPLHF. CDR3 DNA: TGTGCCAGCTCACCAGAGGATTCACCCCTCCACTTT. Filled out from reference TRBV18 and TRBJ1-6, the complete variable domain reads NAGVMQNPRHLVRRRGQEARLRCSPMKGHSHVYWYRQLPEEGLKFMVYLQKENIIDESGMPKERFSAEFPKEGPSILRIQQVVRGDSAAYFCASSPEDSPLHFGNGTRLTVT.

This clonotype was seen at least ten times. J is TRBJ2-7 and V is TRBV30; TRBD1 aligns across 7 bases. This CDR3 comprises 13 residues. V shed 8 bases and J 1 base; nucleotides not matched to a gene: 8. Germline CDR1 reads GTSNPN; CDR2 reads SVGIG (reference sequence). In DNA, the CDR3 is TGTGCCAGCCGACAGGGTTATTCCTACGAGCAGTACTTC. Translating it yields CASRQGYSYEQYF.

The chain uses TRBV7-2 and TRBJ1-4; D is uncertain. Trimming removed 5 bases at V and 8 bases at J, with 15 bases between. The CDR3 loop spans 14 amino acids. The germline V gene encodes CDR1 SGHTA and CDR2 FQGNSA. The CDR3 DNA is TGTGCCAGCAGCGGTGACACGGCGGACGAAAAACTGTTTTTT. It is translated as CASSGDTADEKLFF.

This clonotype was detected many times. The chain links TRBV28 to TRBJ1-3; D gene ambiguous. The CDR3 is made up of 20 amino acids. V lost 3 bases, J lost 0 bases, and 24 bases lay in between. CDR1 is MDHEN, CDR2 SYDVKM, per germline. CDR3 in DNA: TGTGCCAGCAGTTTCCCGACGGAGGGTCCGCTATCCCTCTCTGGAAACACCATATATTTT. This gives the protein CASSFPTEGPLSLSGNTIYF.

V is TRBV11-2 and J is TRBJ1-4; tentative D call: TRBD1 (6 bases). The CDR3 is 13 amino acids. CDR1 is SGHAT and CDR2 is FQNNGV in the germline V gene. Trimming took 8 bases from V and 12 from J, leaving 19 bases between them. For the CDR3, the DNA is TGTGCCAGCGGACAGCAGGGAGGTAAAGAACTGTTTTTT. Its protein is CASGQQGGKELFF.

This clonotype was counted ten times or more. The chain joins TRBV7-2 to TRBJ1-4; a weak D match, TRBD1 (6 bases). Trimming removed 2 bases at V and 3 bases at J, with 10 bases between. Germline CDR1 and CDR2: SGHTA and FQGNSA. The CDR3 totals 15 residues. CDR3 amino acids: CASSLMPGANEKLFF. CDR3 DNA: TGTGCCAGCAGCTTAATGCCAGGGGCTAATGAAAAACTGTTTTTT.

This clonotype has only a few counts. The V and J genes are TRBV6-1 and TRBJ2-5, with 14 bases matching TRBD2. V trimming: 8 bases; J trimming: 5 bases; junction bases outside the gene matches: 19. Germline V gene sequence: CDR1 MNHNS, CDR2 SASEGT. The CDR3 loop spans 19 amino acids. CDR3 in amino acids: CASSPPGTSGSTLWETQYF. The CDR3 coding sequence is TGTGCCAGCTCACCACCCGGGACTAGCGGGAGTACCTTGTGGGAGACCCAGTACTTC.